A selection of T cell receptor beta chains follows, all from one sample in a study of T-cell reconstitution after alpha-beta-depleted transplantation in children. TCRdb reanalysed the PCR reads using MiXCR and keeps one entry per CDR3 protein. The data contain 200,000 to 250,000 distinct CDR3 sequences, about 8.2% of them singletons. The specimen comprised PBMCs, mostly from graft donor cells, sampled 360 days after TCRalphabeta/CD19-depleted stem cell transplant. These TCRs come from a male patient aged 2 to 9 who had a stem cell transplant for acute myeloid leukemia, so the T cells may come from the graft donor. CDR3s include the opening cysteine and the closing phenylalanine or tryptophan. A D gene is named only where the DNA matches it firmly. Rows may omit the clone size; those that give it use once, few, many or a size class.

many	-	TRBV5-1	CASTSHLGNIQYF
few	TRBD2	TRBV29-1	CSVDLGLALGEQYF
-	-	TRBV5-6	CASSFYNQPQHF
few	-	TRBV14	CASSPRVVPKYYEQYF
-	TRBD2	TRBV27	CASISERGLEETQYF
few	TRBD1	TRBV5-5	CASSPDRGNQPQHF
few	TRBD1	TRBV5-1	CASRRTGATGELFF
many	TRBD1	TRBV4-1	CASKSNRGRANEQFF
few	-	TRBV29-1	CSVEGRGNNEQFF
many	-	TRBV25-1	CASSEYLDGVRFF
many	-	TRBV12-3/TRBV12-4	CASSLRTGTQYF
-	TRBD1	TRBV5-1	CASSLASGTGVAYNEQFF
-	-	TRBV9	CASSVGLLNTGELFF
-	TRBD2	TRBV20-1	CSARLAGGFQETQYF
many	-	TRBV7-6	CASSLWTQVTGELFF
-	TRBD1	TRBV29-1	CSAGQGAGEQYF
few	-	TRBV12-3/TRBV12-4	CASTLGRMASNYGYTF
-	TRBD1	TRBV7-9	CASSSQGSSTDTQYF
many	-	TRBV5-1	CASSPDRPTDTQYF
many	TRBD2	TRBV29-1	CSVEDPGLALDTQYF
-	TRBD2	TRBV12-3/TRBV12-4	CASSRQGLAVAKNIQYF
-	-	TRBV12-3/TRBV12-4	CASSLALGNTIYF
few	TRBD1	TRBV27	CASSPRQGARETQYF
few	TRBD2	TRBV11-3	CASSLWSGGGSKQFF
few	-	TRBV10-3	CAISESGSTLSYNEQFF
few	-	TRBV6-5	CASSYSGRSYGYTF
few	-	TRBV7-8	CASTALSELNEQFF
many	-	TRBV10-3	CAITRELTYEQYF
few	TRBD2	TRBV15	CAVGAGLGDYEQYF
many	TRBD2	TRBV5-1	CASSWTSGMEHEQYF
few	-	TRBV6-1	CATSPLRQYYNEQFF
-	-	TRBV6-5	CASSYAGERSPLHF
many	-	TRBV9	CASSPGFGANTGELFF
many	TRBD1	TRBV12-5	CASGWELRGQGGEAFF
-	TRBD1	TRBV4-1	CASSQEDRGVHEQYF
-	TRBD1	TRBV7-9	CASSPGGRQPQHF
-	-	TRBV7-9	CASAETRGANVLTF
-	-	TRBV5-6	CASSFRRDLFF
few	-	TRBV7-2	CASSLGGHGNTIYF
many	-	TRBV6-2/TRBV6-3	CASSYRIMDYLDNEQFF
many	-	TRBV6-5	CASSYDRRNIQYF
few	TRBD1	TRBV20-1	CSASSTGGNNSPLHF
many	TRBD1	TRBV20-1	CSGGTGAYGYTF
many	-	TRBV12-3/TRBV12-4	CASSLARTEDNEQFF
many	-	TRBV7-8	CASSLRHDSSSYNSPLHF
many	TRBD1	TRBV18	CASSPAGGNSPLHF